The source of this T cell receptor (beta chain) is a study of blood T cell repertoires in COVID-19. J was trimmed by 4 bases and V by 3 bases; bases with no gene match: 10. This CDR3 contains 17 residues. CDR1 is SEHNR and CDR2 is FQNEAQ in the germline V gene (reference sequence). The assay was immunoSEQ multiplex PCR, and TCRdb's table has in-frame clones only and misses some. The sample has fewer than 200,000 clones, around four fifths seen once. Participants' own reports of clinical history determined their cohort assignment. This TCR came from a woman aged 50 to 60 who had recovered from COVID-19. This rearrangement joins TRBV7-9 to TRBJ1-2; 11 positions match TRBD1. The sequenced sample was PBMCs or T cells enriched from blood (not recorded which). The CDR3 DNA is TGTGCCAGCAGCTTCGGGACAGGGGGATCGCTCGCCTATGGCTACACCTTC. Translation: CASSFGTGGSLAYGYTF.